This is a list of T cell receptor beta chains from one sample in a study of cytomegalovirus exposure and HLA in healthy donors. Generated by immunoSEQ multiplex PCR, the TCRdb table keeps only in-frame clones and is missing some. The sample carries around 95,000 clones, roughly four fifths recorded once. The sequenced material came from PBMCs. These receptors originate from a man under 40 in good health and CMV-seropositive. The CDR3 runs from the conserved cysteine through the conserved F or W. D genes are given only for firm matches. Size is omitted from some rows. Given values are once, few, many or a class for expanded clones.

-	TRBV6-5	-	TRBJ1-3	CASTSPGLSGNTIYF	TGTGCCAGCACGTCTCCAGGGCTCTCTGGAAACACCATATATTTT
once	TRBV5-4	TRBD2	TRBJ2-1	CASSLPTSASSYNEQFF	TGTGCCAGCAGCCTCCCGACTAGCGCCAGCTCCTACAATGAGCAGTTCTTC
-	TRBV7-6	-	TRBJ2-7	CASSLTGDYEQYF	TGTGCCAGCAGCTTGACCGGGGACTACGAGCAGTACTTC
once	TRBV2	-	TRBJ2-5	CASRLAETQYF	TGTGCCAGCAGACTCGCCGAGACCCAGTACTTC
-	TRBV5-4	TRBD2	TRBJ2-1	CAASGANNEQFF	TGTGCCGCCAGCGGGGCGAACAATGAGCAGTTCTTC
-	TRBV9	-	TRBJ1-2	CASSVVEHYGYTF	TGTGCCAGCAGCGTAGTGGAGCACTATGGCTACACCTTC
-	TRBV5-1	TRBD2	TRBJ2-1	CASSFLAGGGNEQFF	TGCGCCAGCAGCTTCCTAGCGGGAGGGGGCAATGAGCAGTTCTTC
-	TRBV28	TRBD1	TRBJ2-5	CASSGTGGGETQYF	TGTGCCAGCAGCGGGACAGGGGGCGGGGAGACCCAGTACTTC
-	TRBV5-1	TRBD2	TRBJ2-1	CASGTSGLTYNEQFF	TGCGCCAGCGGAACTAGCGGGCTCACCTACAATGAGCAGTTCTTC
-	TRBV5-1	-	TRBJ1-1	CASSLDWGPPEAFF	TGCGCCAGCAGCTTGGATTGGGGGCCCCCTGAAGCTTTCTTT
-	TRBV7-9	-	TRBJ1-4	CASSLSGEKLFF	TGTGCCAGCAGCTTATCCGGGGAAAAACTGTTTTTT
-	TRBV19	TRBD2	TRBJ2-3	CASSTTGTSGRVPDTQYF	TGTGCCAGTAGTACCACTGGGACTAGCGGGAGGGTACCAGATACGCAGTATTTT
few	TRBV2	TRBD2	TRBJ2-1	CASTLAGIGYNEQFF	TGTGCCAGCACTTTAGCGGGAATCGGATACAATGAGCAGTTCTTC
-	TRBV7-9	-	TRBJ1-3	CASSLTTGDTIYF	TGTGCCAGCAGCTTAACCACGGGAGACACCATATATTTT
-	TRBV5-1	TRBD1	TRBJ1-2	CASSLDGTGSGYTF	TGCGCCAGCAGCTTGGATGGGACAGGGAGTGGCTACACCTTC
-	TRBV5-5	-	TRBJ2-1	CASSLTGVLYNEQFF	TGTGCCAGCAGCTTGACAGGCGTTCTTTACAATGAGCAGTTCTTC
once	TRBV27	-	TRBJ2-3	CASSPRNGSRAGYF	TGTGCCAGCAGTCCCAGGAATGGATCGCGGGCGGGGTATTTT
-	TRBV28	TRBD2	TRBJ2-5	CASSLWSSGVETQYF	TGTGCCAGCAGTTTATGGTCTAGCGGGGTAGAGACCCAGTACTTC
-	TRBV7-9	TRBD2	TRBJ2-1	CASSLNSGGEEQFF	TGTGCCAGCAGCTTAAACTCTGGGGGGGAGGAGCAGTTCTTC
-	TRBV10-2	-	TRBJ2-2	CASTPDRVNTGELFF	TGCGCCAGCACCCCCGACAGAGTGAACACCGGGGAGCTGTTTTTT
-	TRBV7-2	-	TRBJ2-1	CASSLVQGDEQFF	TGTGCCAGCAGCTTAGTACAGGGCGATGAGCAGTTCTTC
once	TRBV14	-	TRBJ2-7	CASSVTLYLEQYF	TGTGCCAGCAGCGTAACTTTATACCTCGAGCAGTACTTC
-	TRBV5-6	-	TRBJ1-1	CASSLVEGSAFF	TGTGCCAGCAGCTTGGTAGAGGGAAGCGCTTTCTTT
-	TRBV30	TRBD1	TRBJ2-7	CAWSAGQAYEQYF	TGTGCCTGGAGTGCGGGACAGGCCTACGAGCAGTACTTC
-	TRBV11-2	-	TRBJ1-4	CASSSTVQSEKLFF	TGTGCCAGCAGCTCGACAGTTCAGTCTGAAAAACTGTTTTTT
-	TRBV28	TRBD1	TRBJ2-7	CASRPGQASYEQYF	TGTGCCAGCAGACCGGGACAGGCGTCCTACGAGCAGTACTTC
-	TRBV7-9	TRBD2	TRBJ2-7	CSSSQGLAYEQYF	TGTTCCAGCAGCCAGGGACTAGCTTACGAGCAGTACTTC
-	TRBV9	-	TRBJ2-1	CASSVVGSRNEQFF	TGTGCCAGCAGCGTAGTGGGGAGTAGGAATGAGCAGTTCTTC
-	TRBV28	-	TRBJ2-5	CASTSVMGGQETQYF	TGTGCCAGCACCTCAGTAATGGGGGGACAAGAGACCCAGTACTTC
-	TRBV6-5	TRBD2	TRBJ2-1	CASSKAGDSYNEQFF	TGTGCCAGCAGCAAAGCGGGAGACTCCTACAATGAGCAGTTCTTC
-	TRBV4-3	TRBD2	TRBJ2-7	CASSQILAGASEQYF	TGCGCCAGCAGCCAGATCCTAGCGGGAGCAAGCGAGCAGTACTTC
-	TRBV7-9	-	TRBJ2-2	CSSSFQGGELFF	TGTTCCAGCAGCTTCCAGGGCGGGGAGCTGTTTTTT
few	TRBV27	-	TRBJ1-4	CASSRYTGSTNEKLFF	TGTGCCAGCAGTCGATATACAGGGTCTACTAATGAAAAACTGTTTTTT
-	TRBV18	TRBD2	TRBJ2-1	CASSPELAGGGNEQFF	TGTGCCAGCTCACCCGAACTAGCGGGAGGGGGCAATGAGCAGTTCTTC
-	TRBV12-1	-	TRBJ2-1	CASSSFYRPTPSASGRAEDNEQFF	TGTGCCAGCAGCTCCTTTTACCGCCCAACCCCCTCCGCTAGCGGGAGGGCCGAAGACAATGAGCAGTTCTTC
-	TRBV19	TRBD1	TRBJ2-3	CASSITGETDTQYF	TGTGCCAGTAGTATAACAGGGGAGACAGATACGCAGTATTTT
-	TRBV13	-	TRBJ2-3	CASSPKRRGKNTDTQYF	TGTGCCAGCAGCCCGAAACGTCGGGGGAAAAACACAGATACGCAGTATTTT
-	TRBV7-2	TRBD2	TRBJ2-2	CASNRPGLPTGELFF	TGTGCCAGCAACAGGCCGGGACTACCCACCGGGGAGCTGTTTTTT
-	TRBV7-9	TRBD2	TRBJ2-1	CASSLGGLAGYYNEQFF	TGTGCCAGCAGCTTAGGGGGACTAGCGGGGTACTACAATGAGCAGTTCTTC
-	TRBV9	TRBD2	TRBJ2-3	CASSAGTSVPSTDTQYF	TGTGCCAGCAGCGCCGGGACTAGCGTCCCTAGCACAGATACGCAGTATTTT
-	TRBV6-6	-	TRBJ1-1	CASSNSENTEAFF	TGTGCCAGCAGTAACAGTGAAAACACTGAAGCTTTCTTT
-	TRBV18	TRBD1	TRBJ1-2	CASSEDRGSYGYTF	TGTGCCAGCTCAGAGGACAGGGGGTCCTATGGCTACACCTTC
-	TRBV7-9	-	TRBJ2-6	CSSSLRRGVVSGANVLTF	TGTTCCAGCAGCTTAAGGAGGGGCGTCGTCTCTGGGGCCAACGTCCTGACTTTC
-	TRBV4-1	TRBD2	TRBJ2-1	CASSPTLASGSFDEQFF	TGCGCCAGCAGCCCAACTTTGGCTAGCGGGAGTTTCGATGAGCAGTTCTTC